The T cell receptor beta chain under discussion was sequenced for a study of control samples from healthy donors and cancer patients. Libraries were prepared by immunoSEQ multiplex PCR; TCRdb keeps only in-frame clonotypes and omits some of them. The table lists about 150,000 clones, 75% to 90% of them singletons. CDR3 length: 13 amino acids. Between the trimmed V and J ends, which lost 5 bases and 2 bases, there was a span of 7 bases. The chain joins TRBV12-3 or TRBV12-4 to TRBJ1-5, with TRBD1 as a possible D gene (5 bases). Material: blood. The sequence was collected from a young man in good health. For the CDR3, the DNA is TGTGCCAGCAGTCCCAGGGGCAATCAGCCCCAGCATTTT. Its translation is CASSPRGNQPQHF.